These T cell receptor beta chains were read from a single sample in a study of blood T cell repertoires in COVID-19. TCRdb's table, derived via immunoSEQ multiplex PCR, lists solely in-frame clones and lacks some. The table includes roughly 140,000 clones, 79% detected once. The sequencing sample was made of peripheral blood. These receptors came from a man aged 50 or older with active or convalescent COVID-19. Each CDR3 is given with its conserved first and last residue.

cdr3_aa v_call
CASSTRDRASYEQYF TRBV19
CASSDTSGSAKNIQYF TRBV4-1
CASSLGTSGPQETQYF TRBV7-6
CASSLTSRDTIYF TRBV5-1
CASSFSVRSYGYTF TRBV27
CASSLEGQSETQYF TRBV5-1
CASSSSGGFYEQYF TRBV27
CASSFHPGQGNEQYF TRBV27
CSVDSGDNEQFF TRBV29-1
CASSEYITSYEQFF TRBV25-1
CASRQTGVGEKLFF TRBV27
CASSGRGSAGEQYF TRBV27
CASSSLTDTQETQYF TRBV7-9
CASRLCCAGPDGEQYF TRBV12-2
CASSQDWTGDYEQYF TRBV4-2
CASSWTLSSYEQYF TRBV5-6
CASSLQQGSEQFF TRBV11-1
CASSPSLAPQETQYF TRBV2
CASSLAQGINEKLFF TRBV7-9
CASSPQIPGTEAFF TRBV5-1
CASSPVTGGPQTQYF TRBV14
CAWSVRAGVSYEQYF TRBV30
CASSQGQGQETQYF TRBV3-1/TRBV3-2
CASSPDRGYEQYF TRBV4-1
CSHAGRPGELFF TRBV29-1
CATLSGAAGYTF TRBV25-1
CASSPKAAGGEFNEQYF TRBV4-1
CASSWTVNSPLHF TRBV7-3
CASSLGTGGHAGNTIYF TRBV7-3
CASSPSGRAKGDYNEQFF TRBV11-3
CAISTGTSGYEQYF TRBV10-3
CATSPSREAGYEQYF TRBV15
CASSRRTGRDIQYF TRBV19
CASSALRGRTFTEAFF TRBV5-1
CASSPDRRSYEQYF TRBV6-5
CASSPLRTGLNYEQYF TRBV18
CASRTAGTGAHEQYF TRBV11-2
CASSYGGLQGDEQFF TRBV6-5
CASSQYDRELDGYTF TRBV3-1/TRBV3-2
CATSSWTSGSTDTQYF TRBV15
CSVGDSNEQFF TRBV29-1
CASTGTSGINTGELFF TRBV3-1/TRBV3-2
CASSILESSNQPQHF TRBV19
CASSPMDRGSGNTIYF TRBV7-3
CASSLLTNQPQHF TRBV7-6
CASSSGGEPLHF TRBV7-9
CASRTSGRLTDTQYF TRBV10-1
CASSTSGPTEAFF TRBV9